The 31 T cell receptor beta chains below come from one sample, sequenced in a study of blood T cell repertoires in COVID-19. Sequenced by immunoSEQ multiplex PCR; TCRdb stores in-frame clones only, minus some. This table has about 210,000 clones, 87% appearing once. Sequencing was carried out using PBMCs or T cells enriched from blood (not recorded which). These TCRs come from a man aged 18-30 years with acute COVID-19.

The CDR3 here is CASSPPGTGLYF. For the CDR3, the DNA is TGTGCCAGCAGCCCTCCTGGGACAGGGCTGTACTTC. This chain joins TRBV12-3 or TRBV12-4 and TRBJ2-7, with 9 bases fitting TRBD1. With 6 bases clipped from V and 12 bases from J, the junction kept 9 bases outside the gene matches. The length of the CDR3 is 12 residues.

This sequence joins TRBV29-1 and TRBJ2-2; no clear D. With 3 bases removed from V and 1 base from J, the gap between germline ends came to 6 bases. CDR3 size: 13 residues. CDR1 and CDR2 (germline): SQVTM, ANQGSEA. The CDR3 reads CSVDYKNTGELFF. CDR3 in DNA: TGCAGCGTTGATTACAAGAACACCGGGGAGCTGTTTTTT.

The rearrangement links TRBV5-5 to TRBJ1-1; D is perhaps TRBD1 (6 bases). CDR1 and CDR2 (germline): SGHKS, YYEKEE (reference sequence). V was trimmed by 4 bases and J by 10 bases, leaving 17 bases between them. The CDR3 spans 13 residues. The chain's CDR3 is CASSLTGQSGAFF. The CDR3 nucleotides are TGTGCCAGCAGCCTAACAGGGCAGTCTGGAGCTTTCTTT.

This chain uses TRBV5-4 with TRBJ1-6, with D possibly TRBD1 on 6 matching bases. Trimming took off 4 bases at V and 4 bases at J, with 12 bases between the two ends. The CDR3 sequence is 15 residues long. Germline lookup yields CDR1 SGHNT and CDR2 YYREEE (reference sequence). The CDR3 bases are TGTGCCAGCAGCCCCAGGACAGATTATAATTCACCCCTCCACTTT. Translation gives CASSPRTDYNSPLHF.

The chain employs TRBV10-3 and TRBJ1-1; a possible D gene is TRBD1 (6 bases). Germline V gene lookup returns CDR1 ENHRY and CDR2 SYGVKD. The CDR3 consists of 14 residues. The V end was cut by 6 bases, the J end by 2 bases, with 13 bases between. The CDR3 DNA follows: TGTGCCATCAGCCCGGGACAAAAAAACACTGAAGCTTTCTTT. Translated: CAISPGQKNTEAFF.

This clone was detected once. The CDR3 DNA reads as TGCGCCAGCAGCTTGGAAGGGAGCGGGGTCACCGGGGAGCTGTTTTTT. This translates into CASSLEGSGVTGELFF. The V and J genes are TRBV5-1 and TRBJ2-2; 7 nucleotides match TRBD2. V lost 0 bases to trimming and J lost 4 bases; unmatched junction nucleotides: 6. The V gene's germline CDR1 is SGHRS and CDR2 YFSETQ. This CDR3 comprises 16 residues.

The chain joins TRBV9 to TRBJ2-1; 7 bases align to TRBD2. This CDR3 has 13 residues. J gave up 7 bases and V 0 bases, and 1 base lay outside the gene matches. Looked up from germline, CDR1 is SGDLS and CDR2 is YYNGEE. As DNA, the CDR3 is TGTGCCAGCAGCGTAGTTAGCGGGAATGAGCAGTTCTTC. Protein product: CASSVVSGNEQFF. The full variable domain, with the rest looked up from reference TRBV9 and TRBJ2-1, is DSGVTQTPKHLITATGQRVTLRCSPRSGDLSVYWYQQSLDQGLQFLIQYYNGEERAKGNILERFSAQQFPDLHSELNLSSLELGDSALYFCASSVVSGNEQFFGPGTRLTVL.

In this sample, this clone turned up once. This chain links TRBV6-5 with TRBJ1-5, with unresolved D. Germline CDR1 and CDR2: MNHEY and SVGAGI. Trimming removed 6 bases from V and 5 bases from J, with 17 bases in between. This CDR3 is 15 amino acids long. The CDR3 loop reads CASSSPGRADQPQHF. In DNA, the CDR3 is TGTGCCAGCAGCTCCCCTGGGAGGGCTGATCAGCCCCAGCATTTT.

The CDR3 sequence is CASSFEHGFGGQDNEQFF. The CDR3 nucleotides are TGTGCCAGCAGCTTTGAACACGGTTTTGGGGGACAGGACAATGAGCAGTTCTTC. The rearrangement links TRBV7-2 to TRBJ2-1, with TRBD1 matching over 8 bases. CDR3 length equals 18 residues. V was clipped by 3 bases and J by 5 bases; unmatched bases: 15. Germline assignment: CDR1 SGHTA and CDR2 FQGNSA.

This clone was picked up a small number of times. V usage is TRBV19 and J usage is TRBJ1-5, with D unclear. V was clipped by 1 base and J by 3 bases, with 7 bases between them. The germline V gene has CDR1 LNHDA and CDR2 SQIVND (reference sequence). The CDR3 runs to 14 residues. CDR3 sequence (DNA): TGTGCCAGTAGTATAGGGGAGTACAATCAGCCCCAGCATTTT. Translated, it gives CASSIGEYNQPQHF.

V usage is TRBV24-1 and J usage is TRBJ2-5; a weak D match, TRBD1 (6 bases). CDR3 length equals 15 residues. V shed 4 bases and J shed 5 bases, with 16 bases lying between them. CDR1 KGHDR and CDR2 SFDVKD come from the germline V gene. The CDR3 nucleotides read TGTGCCACCAGTGACCCCGGACAGTCTGGGGAGACCCAGTACTTC. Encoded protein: CATSDPGQSGETQYF.

The CDR3 protein is CASSSGTHTDTQYF. Here the CDR3 DNA reads TGCGCCAGCAGCTCGGGGACACACACAGATACGCAGTATTTT. The chain joins TRBV10-1 to TRBJ2-3; a weak D match, TRBD1 (6 bases). This CDR3 region has 14 residues. Germline CDR1 and CDR2: WNHNN and SYGVQD (reference sequence). V lost 6 bases and J lost 2, with 12 bases in between.

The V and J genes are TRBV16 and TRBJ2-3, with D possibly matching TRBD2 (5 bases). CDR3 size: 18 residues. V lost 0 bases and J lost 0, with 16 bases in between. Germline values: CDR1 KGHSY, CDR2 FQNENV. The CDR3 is CASSQSLSSALSTDTQYF. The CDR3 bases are TGTGCCAGCAGCCAATCATTAAGTAGCGCACTTAGCACAGATACGCAGTATTTT.

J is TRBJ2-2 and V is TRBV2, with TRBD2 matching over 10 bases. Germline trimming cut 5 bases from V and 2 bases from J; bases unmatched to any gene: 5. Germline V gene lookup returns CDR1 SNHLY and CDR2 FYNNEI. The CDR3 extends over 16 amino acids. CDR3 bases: TGTGCCAGCAGTTCTACTAGCGGGGTAAACACCGGGGAGCTGTTTTTT. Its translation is CASSSTSGVNTGELFF.

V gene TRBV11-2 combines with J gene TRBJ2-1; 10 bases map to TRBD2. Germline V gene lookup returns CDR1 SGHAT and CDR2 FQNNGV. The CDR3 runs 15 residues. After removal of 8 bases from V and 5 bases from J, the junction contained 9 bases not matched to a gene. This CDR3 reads CASRKPGLANNEQFF. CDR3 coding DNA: TGTGCCAGCCGCAAACCGGGACTAGCGAACAATGAGCAGTTCTTC.

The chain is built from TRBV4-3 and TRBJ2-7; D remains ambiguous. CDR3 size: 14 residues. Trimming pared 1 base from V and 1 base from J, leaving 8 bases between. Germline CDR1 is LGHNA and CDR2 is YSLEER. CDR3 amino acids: CASSQVGGSYEQYF. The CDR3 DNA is TGCGCCAGCAGCCAAGTAGGCGGATCCTACGAGCAGTACTTC.

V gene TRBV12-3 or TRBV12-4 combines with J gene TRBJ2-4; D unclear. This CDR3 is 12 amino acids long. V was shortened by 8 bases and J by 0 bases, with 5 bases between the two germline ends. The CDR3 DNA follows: TGTGCCAGCTCTATAGCCAAAAACATTCAGTACTTC. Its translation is CASSIAKNIQYF.

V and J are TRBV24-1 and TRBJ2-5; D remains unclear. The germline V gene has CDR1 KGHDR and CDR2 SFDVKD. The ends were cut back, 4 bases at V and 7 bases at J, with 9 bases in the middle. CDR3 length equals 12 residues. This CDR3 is CATSDSRGTQYF. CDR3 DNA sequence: TGTGCCACCAGTGACTCCCGAGGGACCCAGTACTTC.

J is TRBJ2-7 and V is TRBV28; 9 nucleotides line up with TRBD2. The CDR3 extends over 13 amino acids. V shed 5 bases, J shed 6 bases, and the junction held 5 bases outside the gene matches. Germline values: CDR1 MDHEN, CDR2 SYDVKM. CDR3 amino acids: CASSPGLAAEQYF. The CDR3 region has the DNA TGTGCCAGCAGTCCGGGACTAGCCGCCGAGCAGTACTTC.

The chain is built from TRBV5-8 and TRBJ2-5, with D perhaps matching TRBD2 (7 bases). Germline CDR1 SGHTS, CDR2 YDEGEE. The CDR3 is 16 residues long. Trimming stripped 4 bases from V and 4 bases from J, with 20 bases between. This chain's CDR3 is CASSQDGGAGGETQYF. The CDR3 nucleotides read TGTGCCAGCAGCCAGGATGGGGGGGCTGGCGGAGAGACCCAGTACTTC.

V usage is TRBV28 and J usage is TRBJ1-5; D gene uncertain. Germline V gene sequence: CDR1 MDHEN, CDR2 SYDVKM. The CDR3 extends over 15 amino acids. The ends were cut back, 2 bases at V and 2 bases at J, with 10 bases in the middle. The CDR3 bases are TGTGCCAGCAGTTTAGGCGCGGCAGGCAATCAGCCCCAGCATTTT. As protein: CASSLGAAGNQPQHF.

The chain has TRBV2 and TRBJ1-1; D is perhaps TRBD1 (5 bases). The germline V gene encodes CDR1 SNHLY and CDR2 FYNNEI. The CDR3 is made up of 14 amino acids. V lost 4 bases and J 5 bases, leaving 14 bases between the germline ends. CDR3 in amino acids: CASSVNRGWTEAFF. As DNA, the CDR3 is TGTGCCAGCAGTGTCAACCGGGGGTGGACTGAAGCTTTCTTT.

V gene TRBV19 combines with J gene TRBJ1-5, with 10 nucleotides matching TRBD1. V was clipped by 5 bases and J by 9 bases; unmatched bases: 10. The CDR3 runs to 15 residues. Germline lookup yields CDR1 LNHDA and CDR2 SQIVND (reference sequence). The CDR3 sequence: CASSETGGSVRPQHF. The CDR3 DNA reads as TGTGCCAGTAGTGAGACAGGGGGCTCCGTTCGGCCCCAGCATTTT.

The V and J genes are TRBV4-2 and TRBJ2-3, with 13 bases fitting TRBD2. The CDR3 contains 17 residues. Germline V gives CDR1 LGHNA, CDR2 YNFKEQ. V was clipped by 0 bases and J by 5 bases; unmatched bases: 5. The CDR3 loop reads CASSQDKGLAGRDTQYF. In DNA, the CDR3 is TGTGCCAGCAGCCAAGATAAGGGACTAGCGGGACGAGATACGCAGTATTTT.

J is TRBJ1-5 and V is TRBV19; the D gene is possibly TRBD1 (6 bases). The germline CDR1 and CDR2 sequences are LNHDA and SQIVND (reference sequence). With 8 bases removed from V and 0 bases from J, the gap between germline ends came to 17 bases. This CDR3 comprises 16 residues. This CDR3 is CASREERTASNQPQHF. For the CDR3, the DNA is TGTGCCAGTCGGGAAGAGAGGACAGCTAGCAATCAGCCCCAGCATTTT. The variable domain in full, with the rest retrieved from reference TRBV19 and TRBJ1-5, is DGGITQSPKYLFRKEGQNVTLSCEQNLNHDAMYWYRQDPGQGLRLIYYSQIVNDFQKGDIAEGYSVSREKKESFPLTVTSAQKNPTAFYLCASREERTASNQPQHFGDGTRLSIL.

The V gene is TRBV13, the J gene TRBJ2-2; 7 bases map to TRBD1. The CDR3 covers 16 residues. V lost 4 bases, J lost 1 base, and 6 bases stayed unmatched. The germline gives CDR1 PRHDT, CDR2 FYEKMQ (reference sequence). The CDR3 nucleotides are TGTGCCAGCAGCTCAAACCGGGACAGGAACACCGGGGAGCTGTTTTTT. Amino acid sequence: CASSSNRDRNTGELFF.

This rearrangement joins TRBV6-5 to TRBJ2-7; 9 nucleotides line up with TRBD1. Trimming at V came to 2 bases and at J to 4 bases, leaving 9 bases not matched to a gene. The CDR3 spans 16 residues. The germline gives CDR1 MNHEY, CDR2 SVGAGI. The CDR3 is CASSYTSDRGVYEQYF. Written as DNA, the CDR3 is TGTGCCAGCAGTTACACCTCTGACAGGGGGGTTTACGAGCAGTACTTC.

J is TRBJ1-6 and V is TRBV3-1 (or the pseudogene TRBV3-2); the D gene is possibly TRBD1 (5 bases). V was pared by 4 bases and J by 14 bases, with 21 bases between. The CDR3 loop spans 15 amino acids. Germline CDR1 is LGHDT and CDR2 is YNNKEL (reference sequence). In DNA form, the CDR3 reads TGTGCCAGCAGCCCTATCCCCACAGCGGGGGGGTCCCTCCACTTT. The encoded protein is CASSPIPTAGGSLHF.

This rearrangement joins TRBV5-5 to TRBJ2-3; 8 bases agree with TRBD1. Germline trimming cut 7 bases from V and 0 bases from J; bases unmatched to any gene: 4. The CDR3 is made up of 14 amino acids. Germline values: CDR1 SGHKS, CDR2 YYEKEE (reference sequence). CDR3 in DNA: TGTGCCAGCGCCAGGACAGGGAGCACAGATACGCAGTATTTT. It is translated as CASARTGSTDTQYF. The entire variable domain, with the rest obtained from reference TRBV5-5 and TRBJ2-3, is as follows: DAGVTQSPTHLIKTRGQQVTLRCSPISGHKSVSWYQQVLGQGPQFIFQYYEKEERGRGNFPDRFSARQFPNYSSELNVNALLLGDSALYLCASARTGSTDTQYFGPGTRLTVL.

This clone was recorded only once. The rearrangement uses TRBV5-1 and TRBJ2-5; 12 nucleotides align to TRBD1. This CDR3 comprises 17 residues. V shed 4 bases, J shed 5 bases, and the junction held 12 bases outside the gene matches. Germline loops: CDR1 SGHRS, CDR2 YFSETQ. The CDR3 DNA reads TGCGCCAGCAGCCCAGTCCCGGGACAGGGGGCGAGGGAGACCCAGTACTTC. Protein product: CASSPVPGQGARETQYF. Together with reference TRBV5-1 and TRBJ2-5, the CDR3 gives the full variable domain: KAGVTQTPRYLIKTRGQQVTLSCSPISGHRSVSWYQQTPGQGLQFLFEYFSETQRNKGNFPGRFSGRQFSNSRSEMNVSTLELGDSALYLCASSPVPGQGARETQYFGPGTRLLVL.

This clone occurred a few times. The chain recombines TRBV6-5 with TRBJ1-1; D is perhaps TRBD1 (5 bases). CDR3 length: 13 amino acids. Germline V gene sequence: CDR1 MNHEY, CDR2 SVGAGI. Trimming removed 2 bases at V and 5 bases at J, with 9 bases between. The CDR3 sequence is CASSYDGGTEAFF. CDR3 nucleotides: TGTGCCAGCAGTTACGATGGGGGGACTGAAGCTTTCTTT.